This T cell receptor beta chain appears in the sequencing data of a study of cytomegalovirus exposure and HLA in healthy donors. Turning to the study itself: Early release data held some 80 million unique TCRs from HLA-typed donors. Among over 300 genotyped donors, around 81% fell in the Caucasian-associated ancestry cluster. General study findings and limits: In vitro data verified a few CMV-associated chains as specific for CMV antigens. On later analysis, the bulk of CMV-associated TCR beta chains appeared to be HLA-restricted.

CDR3 length: 15 amino acids. Germline V lookup: CDR1 SNHLY, CDR2 FYNNEI. Trimming took 2 bases from V and 10 from J, leaving 18 bases between them. The primer mix had 60 Vbeta and 13 Jbeta primers. Profiling relied on immunoSEQ multiplex PCR, and the TCRdb table lists in-frame clones only, not all of them. The repertoire holds around 150,000 clones, 60% to 80% seen once, with about 1% in the top ten. Comment on this clone: Antigen specificity is unknown.

Input material: PBMCs. This rearrangement joins TRBV2 to TRBJ2-1; no clear D. This TCR derives from a male donor in good health and CMV-seronegative. CDR3 loop: CASSEWAEDPLEQFF. The CDR3 region has the DNA TGTGCCAGCAGTGAATGGGCAGAAGACCCATTAGAGCAGTTCTTC. Combining the CDR3 with reference TRBV2 and TRBJ2-1 gives the whole variable domain EPEVTQTPSHQVTQMGQEVILRCVPISNHLYFYWYRQILGQKVEFLVSFYNNEISEKSEIFDDQFSVERPDGSNFTLKIRSTKLEDSAMYFCASSEWAEDPLEQFFGPGTRLTVL.